The rows below give T cell receptor beta chains drawn from one sample of a study of blood T cell repertoires in COVID-19. Method: immunoSEQ multiplex PCR; TCRdb's copy keeps in-frame clones and lacks some. The sample lists roughly 79,000 clones, around 82% occurring once. The source material was peripheral blood. The receptors come from a human donor in a cohort sampled during active COVID-19. The CDR3 runs from the conserved cysteine through the conserved F or W. The order of the fields is J gene, CDR3 length, clone size, V gene, D gene, CDR3 DNA, CDR3 protein. The D gene is left open where the match is weak. For some rows the clone size is stated as once, few or many, or as a class when expanded; others skip it.

TRBJ2-3,15,NA,TRBV6-2/TRBV6-3,NA,TGTGCCAGCAGCCCCGGGACTCCCTTACGAGATACGCAGTATTTT,CASSPGTPLRDTQYF
TRBJ1-5,16,NA,TRBV21-1,NA,TGTGCCAGCAGGGATTTGGGGGGATCGCGCAATCAGCCCCAGCATTTT,CASRDLGGSRNQPQHF
TRBJ2-2,14,NA,TRBV27,NA,TGTGCCAGCAGTTTGACACAGATAGCCGGGGAGCTGTTTTTT,CASSLTQIAGELFF
TRBJ2-7,15,once,TRBV10-1,NA,TGCGCCAGCAGTGAGCTCCGGGCAGGGATTAGCGAGCAGTACTTC,CASSELRAGISEQYF
TRBJ1-1,16,NA,TRBV10-3,NA,TGTGCCATCAGTGAGTCTGGAGTTTTGGGGAACACTGAAGCTTTCTTT,CAISESGVLGNTEAFF
TRBJ1-1,13,NA,TRBV10-2,TRBD1,TGCGCCACGACAGGGTCGAGAGGCACTGAAGCTTTCTTT,CATTGSRGTEAFF
TRBJ2-7,13,NA,TRBV2,TRBD1,TGTGCCAACTCACAGGGGTATGGCTACGAGCAGTACTTC,CANSQGYGYEQYF
TRBJ2-5,15,once,TRBV19,NA,TGTGCCAGTACTACACGAGGGAACGAAGCAGAGACCCAGTACTTC,CASTTRGNEAETQYF
TRBJ1-1,15,NA,TRBV3-1/TRBV3-2,NA,TGTGCCAGCAGCCAAGTTGGGGCTGGCGTTTCTGAAGCTTTCTTT,CASSQVGAGVSEAFF
TRBJ2-6,17,NA,TRBV2,NA,TGTGCCAGCAGTGAAAAGGGGGTCACCTCTGGGGCCAACGTCCTGACTTTC,CASSEKGVTSGANVLTF
TRBJ2-5,15,NA,TRBV6-5,NA,TGTGCCAGCAGTTACGTGGGGGCACCCCAAGAGACCCAGTACTTC,CASSYVGAPQETQYF
TRBJ2-1,15,NA,TRBV5-6,TRBD2,TGTGCCAGCAGCTTGGGTCGCGGGGGGGCCCATGAGCAGTTCTTC,CASSLGRGGAHEQFF
TRBJ2-7,15,NA,TRBV5-4,NA,TGTGCCAGCAGTGACATTCGAGGGGGGACAGTTGAGCAGTACTTC,CASSDIRGGTVEQYF
TRBJ1-1,12,NA,TRBV6-2/TRBV6-3,NA,TGTGCCAGCAGTGAGATGAACACTGAAGCTTTCTTT,CASSEMNTEAFF
TRBJ2-3,14,NA,TRBV5-1,NA,TGCGCCAGCAGCCCGGGACTTAACACAGATACGCAGTATTTT,CASSPGLNTDTQYF
TRBJ1-3,12,NA,TRBV3-1/TRBV3-2,NA,TGTGCCAGCAGCCGTCGGTCGGTCGGCATATATTTT,CASSRRSVGIYF
TRBJ2-1,12,NA,TRBV29-1,NA,TGCAGCGGGGGGGCACAGGAGAATGAGCAGTTCTTC,CSGGAQENEQFF
TRBJ2-7,15,NA,TRBV4-3,NA,TGCGCCAGCAGCCAAGACTTCGGGCAGGGCGACGAGCAGTACTTC,CASSQDFGQGDEQYF
TRBJ2-2,15,once,TRBV15,NA,TGTGCCACCAGCAATAACGCGTTAGGGGCCGGGGAGCTGTTTTTT,CATSNNALGAGELFF
TRBJ1-1,11,once,TRBV6-2/TRBV6-3,NA,TGTGCCAGCAGTTACACAGCTGAAGCTTTCTTT,CASSYTAEAFF
TRBJ2-5,13,NA,TRBV2,NA,TGTGCCAGCAGTGAAGTTAGCTCGCAGACCCAGTACTTC,CASSEVSSQTQYF
TRBJ2-7,13,NA,TRBV6-6,TRBD1,TGTGCCAGCAACGACAGGGGGCGGGACGAGCAGTACTTC,CASNDRGRDEQYF
TRBJ1-4,14,NA,TRBV6-5,NA,TGTGCCAGCGTAGATGGGGGGTTAAATGAAAAACTGTTTTTT,CASVDGGLNEKLFF
TRBJ1-2,14,few,TRBV5-5,NA,TGTGCCAGCAGCTTGATGTCCGCTAACTATGGCTACACCTTC,CASSLMSANYGYTF
TRBJ1-2,13,NA,TRBV7-2,NA,TGTGCCAGCAGCTCACTCAAGTACTATGGCTACACCTTC,CASSSLKYYGYTF
TRBJ1-2,14,once,TRBV10-3,NA,TGTGCCATCAGTGAGACCGGGACTTTCTATGGCTACACCTTC,CAISETGTFYGYTF
TRBJ1-3,15,NA,TRBV4-1,NA,TGCGCCAGCAGCCAAGATAGAAGTACTGGAAACACCATATATTTT,CASSQDRSTGNTIYF
TRBJ1-2,15,once,TRBV4-2,NA,TGTGCCAGCAGCCAAGAGGCCGGCCGCGGCTATGGCTACACCTTC,CASSQEAGRGYGYTF
TRBJ1-5,17,NA,TRBV5-1,TRBD1,TGCGCCAGCAGCTTGCGTCCGGGACAGGGGGCCAATCAGCCCCAGCATTTT,CASSLRPGQGANQPQHF
TRBJ1-1,14,NA,TRBV6-5,NA,TGTGCCAGCAGTTACTCCTCCCTCTACACTGAAGCTTTCTTT,CASSYSSLYTEAFF
TRBJ2-7,13,NA,TRBV7-3,NA,TGTGCCAGCAGCCAGGAACCCAACTACGAGCAGTACTTC,CASSQEPNYEQYF
TRBJ2-2,15,NA,TRBV6-4,TRBD1,TGTGCCAGCAGTCCCGGGACAGGGCGGACCGGGGAGCTGTTTTTT,CASSPGTGRTGELFF
TRBJ2-7,14,NA,TRBV7-9,TRBD2,TGTGCCAGCAGCTCCTTGTCTGGGAGGGCCGAGCAGTACTTC,CASSSLSGRAEQYF
TRBJ2-7,15,NA,TRBV20-1,TRBD1,TGCAGTGCTAGTTCTCCGGGACAGGGGTCTGGGGAGCAGTACTTC,CSASSPGQGSGEQYF
TRBJ2-7,15,NA,TRBV5-1,TRBD1,TGCGCCAGCAGCTCGGAGGGACAGGGGGCGCGGGAGCAGTACTTC,CASSSEGQGAREQYF
TRBJ2-3,15,NA,TRBV7-9,TRBD2,TGTGCCAGCAGCTTAGCTAGCGGGGGGCCGAATACGCAGTATTTT,CASSLASGGPNTQYF
TRBJ2-7,12,NA,TRBV29-1,TRBD1,TGCAGCGCATCAGGGGGCGTTTACGAGCAGTACTTC,CSASGGVYEQYF
TRBJ1-2,13,NA,TRBV3-1/TRBV3-2,NA,TGTGCCAGCAGCCCAGTGGGAGGGAACGGCTACACCTTC,CASSPVGGNGYTF
TRBJ1-1,18,NA,TRBV13,TRBD1,TGTGCCAGCAGCTCTCTCCCCGACAGGGGGCGCACGAACACTGAAGCTTTCTTT,CASSSLPDRGRTNTEAFF
TRBJ2-7,11,NA,TRBV6-5,NA,TGTGCCACGGACAAGTCCTACGAGCAGTACTTC,CATDKSYEQYF
TRBJ1-3,15,NA,TRBV9,NA,TGTGCCAGCAGCGTAACACCGGGAACTGGAAACACCATATATTTT,CASSVTPGTGNTIYF